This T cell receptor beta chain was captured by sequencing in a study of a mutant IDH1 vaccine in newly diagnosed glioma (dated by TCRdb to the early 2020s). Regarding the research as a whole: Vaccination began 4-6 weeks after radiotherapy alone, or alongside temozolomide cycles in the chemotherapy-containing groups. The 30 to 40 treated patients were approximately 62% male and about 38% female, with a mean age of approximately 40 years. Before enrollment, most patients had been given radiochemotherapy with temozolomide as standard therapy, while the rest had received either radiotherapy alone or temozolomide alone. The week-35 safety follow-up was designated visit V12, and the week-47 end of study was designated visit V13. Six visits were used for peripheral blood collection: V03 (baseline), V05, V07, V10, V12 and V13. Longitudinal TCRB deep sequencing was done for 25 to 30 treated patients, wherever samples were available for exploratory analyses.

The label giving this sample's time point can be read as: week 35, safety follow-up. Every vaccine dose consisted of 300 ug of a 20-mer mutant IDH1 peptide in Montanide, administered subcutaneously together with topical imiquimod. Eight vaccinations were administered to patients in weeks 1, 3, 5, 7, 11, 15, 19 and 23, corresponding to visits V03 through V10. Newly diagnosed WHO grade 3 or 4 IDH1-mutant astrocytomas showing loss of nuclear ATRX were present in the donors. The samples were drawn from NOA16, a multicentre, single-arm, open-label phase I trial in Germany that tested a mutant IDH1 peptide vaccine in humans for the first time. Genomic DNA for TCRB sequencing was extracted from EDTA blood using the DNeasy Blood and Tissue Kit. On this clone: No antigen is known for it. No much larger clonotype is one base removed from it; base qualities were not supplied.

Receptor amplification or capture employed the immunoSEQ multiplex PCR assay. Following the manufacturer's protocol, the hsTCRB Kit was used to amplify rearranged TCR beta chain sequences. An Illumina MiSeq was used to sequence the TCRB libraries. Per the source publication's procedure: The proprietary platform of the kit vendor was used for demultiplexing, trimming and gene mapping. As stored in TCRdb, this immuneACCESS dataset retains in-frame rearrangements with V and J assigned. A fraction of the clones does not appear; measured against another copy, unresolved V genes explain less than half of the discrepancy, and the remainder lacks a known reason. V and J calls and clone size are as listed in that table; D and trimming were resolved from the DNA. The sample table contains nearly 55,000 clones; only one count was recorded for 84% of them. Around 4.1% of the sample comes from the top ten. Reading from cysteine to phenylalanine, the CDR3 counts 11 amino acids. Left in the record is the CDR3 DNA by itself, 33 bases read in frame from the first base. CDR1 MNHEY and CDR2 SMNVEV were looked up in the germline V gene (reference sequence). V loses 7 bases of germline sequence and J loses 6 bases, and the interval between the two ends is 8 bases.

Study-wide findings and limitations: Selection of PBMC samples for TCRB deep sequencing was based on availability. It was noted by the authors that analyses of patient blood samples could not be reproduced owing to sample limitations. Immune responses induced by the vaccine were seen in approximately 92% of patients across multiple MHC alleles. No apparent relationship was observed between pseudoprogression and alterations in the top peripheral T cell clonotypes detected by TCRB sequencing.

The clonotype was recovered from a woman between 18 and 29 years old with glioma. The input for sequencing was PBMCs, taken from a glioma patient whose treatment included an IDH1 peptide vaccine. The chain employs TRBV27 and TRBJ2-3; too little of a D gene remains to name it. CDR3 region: CASKVLDTQYF. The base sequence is TGTGCCAGCAAGGTCCTGGATACGCAGTATTTT.